Listed here are 26 T cell receptor beta chains from one sample, sequenced in a study of a mutant IDH1 vaccine in newly diagnosed glioma. For these receptors, no antigen is known. The time point here: week 47, end of study. One vaccine dose held 300 ug of mutant IDH1 20-mer peptide and came with topical imiquimod. Only in-frame clones appear in the TCRdb table, and some are missing; sequencing was by immunoSEQ multiplex PCR. The sample consists of tens of thousands of clones, around 83% of them appearing once. This sample comprised PBMCs, obtained from a glioma patient whose treatment included an IDH1 peptide vaccine. The origin of the receptors is a woman aged 45 to 65 with glioma.

This rearrangement joins TRBV29-1 to TRBJ2-5; tentatively, D is TRBD1 (6 bases). Germline V gene lookup returns CDR1 SQVTM and CDR2 ANQGSEA. Trimming stripped 4 bases from V and 5 bases from J, with 11 bases between. The CDR3 loop spans 12 amino acids. In DNA, the CDR3 is TGCAGCGTTGCCAGGGGCGAGGAGACCCAGTACTTC. This gives the protein CSVARGEETQYF.

V is TRBV10-3 and J is TRBJ2-1; TRBD2 aligns across 11 bases. The CDR3 sequence is 17 residues long. Per germline, CDR1 ENHRY and CDR2 SYGVKD. V gave up 2 bases and J gave up 5 bases; unmatched junction bases: 8. CDR3 bases: TGTGCCATCAGTGAGACTCTCGGGACTAGCGGCCACAATGAGCAGTTCTTC. This translates into CAISETLGTSGHNEQFF.

The chain uses TRBV19 and TRBJ2-6; D remains ambiguous. V was trimmed by 7 bases and J by 0 bases, leaving 10 bases between them. The CDR3 contains 15 residues. The germline CDR1 and CDR2 sequences are LNHDA and SQIVND (reference sequence). In DNA form, the CDR3 reads TGTGCCAGTAAGAACAGCTACTCTGGGGCCAACGTCCTGACTTTC. Protein sequence: CASKNSYSGANVLTF.

A single count supports this clone. Other DNA sequences within the sample encode an identical CDR3. The J gene is TRBJ2-5, the V gene TRBV9; D may be TRBD1 or TRBD2 (5 bases each). Germline values: CDR1 SGDLS, CDR2 YYNGEE. V lost 2 bases and J 1 base, leaving 9 bases between the germline ends. There are 14 residues in the CDR3. Here the CDR3 reads CASSVGTVQETQYF. For the CDR3, the DNA is TGTGCCAGCAGCGTTGGGACGGTCCAAGAGACCCAGTACTTC.

The chain combines TRBV5-1 with TRBJ1-1; D gene uncertain. Trimming stripped 1 base from V and 6 bases from J, with 16 bases between. CDR1 is SGHRS, CDR2 YFSETQ, per germline. CDR3 length: 15 residues. CDR3 nucleotides: TGCGCCAGCAGCTTGAGTCTAGGTGGTGTCCCTGAAGCTTTCTTT. Translation gives CASSLSLGGVPEAFF.

The CDR3 loop reads CASSYSAGGNYGYTF. The CDR3 region has the DNA TGTGCCAGCAGTTACTCCGCGGGCGGGAACTATGGCTACACCTTC. This chain uses TRBV6-5 with TRBJ1-2; D not certain. Germline-derived CDR1 and CDR2 are MNHEY and SVGAGI. The CDR3 is 15 residues long. V was clipped by 0 bases and J by 2 bases, with 10 bases between them.

This chain joins TRBV7-2 and TRBJ2-7; the D gene could be TRBD1 or TRBD2 (5 bases each). Germline loops: CDR1 SGHTA, CDR2 FQGNSA. Trimming pared 5 bases from V and 4 bases from J, leaving 15 bases between. This CDR3 spans 14 amino acids. The CDR3, as DNA: TGTGCCAGCAGCATCGGGACGTTGAGGTACGAGCAGTACTTC. Protein product: CASSIGTLRYEQYF.

V is TRBV7-2 and J is TRBJ1-4, with D maybe TRBD1 (5 bases). The V end lost 4 bases, the J end lost 8 bases, and 11 bases lay between the germline ends. CDR3 length: 13 residues. Germline V gene lookup returns CDR1 SGHTA and CDR2 FQGNSA. DNA of the CDR3: TGTGCCAGCAGCTCCGGGACGGAGGAAAAACTGTTTTTT. Translated: CASSSGTEEKLFF. Variable domain in full (rest from reference TRBV7-2 and TRBJ1-4): GAGVSQSPSNKVTEKGKDVELRCDPISGHTALYWYRQSLGQGLEFLIYFQGNSAPDKSGLPSDRFSAERTGGSVSTLTIQRTQQEDSAVYLCASSSGTEEKLFFGSGTQLSVL.

In this sample, this clone turned up once. Here the CDR3 DNA reads TGTGCCAGCAGCGTAGCTTCGGGCCTCAGCTCTGGAAACACCATATATTTT. Residues: CASSVASGLSSGNTIYF. The rearrangement joins TRBV9 to TRBJ1-3; D unclear. The CDR3 spans 17 residues. The V end lost 0 bases, the J end lost 0 bases, and 13 bases lay between the germline ends. Looked up from germline, CDR1 is SGDLS and CDR2 is YYNGEE.

This clone occurred a few times. The chain uses TRBV6-1 and TRBJ2-1, with TRBD2 identical over 10 bases. The V gene's germline CDR1 is MNHNS and CDR2 SASEGT. The CDR3 runs 15 residues. The V and J ends lost 2 bases and 4 bases, in that order; junction bases with no gene match: 2. The CDR3 DNA sequence: TGTGCCAGCAGTGAACTAGCGGGGGATTACAATGAGCAGTTCTTC. It specifies CASSELAGDYNEQFF.

This clone was recorded only once. This chain joins TRBV2 and TRBJ2-1; TRBD2 might be the D (6 bases). Germline-derived CDR1 and CDR2 are SNHLY and FYNNEI. The CDR3 is made up of 14 amino acids. V gave up 8 bases and J gave up 6 bases, with 17 bases separating them. CDR3 amino acids: CASGPGTGLNEQFF. CDR3 nucleotide sequence: TGTGCCAGCGGACCCGGGACTGGCCTCAATGAGCAGTTCTTC.

The chain couples TRBV19 to TRBJ1-1; D is undetermined. Per the germline V gene, CDR1 is LNHDA and CDR2 is SQIVND (reference sequence). The V gene lost 0 bases and the J gene lost 3 bases, with 5 bases spanning the gap. The CDR3 extends over 13 amino acids. DNA for the CDR3: TGTGCCAGTAGTATAGATGGAGACACTGAAGCTTTCTTT. Translating gives CASSIDGDTEAFF. Drawing the rest from reference TRBV19 and TRBJ1-1, the complete variable domain is DGGITQSPKYLFRKEGQNVTLSCEQNLNHDAMYWYRQDPGQGLRLIYYSQIVNDFQKGDIAEGYSVSREKKESFPLTVTSAQKNPTAFYLCASSIDGDTEAFFGQGTRLTVV.

This clone is a singleton in its sample. V is TRBV5-4 and J is TRBJ2-2; D perhaps matches TRBD1 (6 bases). Germline CDR1 is SGHNT and CDR2 is YYREEE (reference sequence). The CDR3 extends over 13 amino acids. Trimming took 4 bases from V and 7 from J, leaving 11 bases between them. CDR3 residues: CASSPEGVGELFF. The DNA of the CDR3 is TGTGCCAGCAGCCCCGAGGGGGTCGGGGAGCTGTTTTTT.

The chain links TRBV29-1 to TRBJ2-3; 8 bases align to TRBD1. The ends lost 8 bases at V and 1 base at J; junction bases unmatched: 11. Germline CDR1 SQVTM, CDR2 ANQGSEA. This CDR3 is 15 amino acids long. CDR3: CSTAGGGLGTDTQYF. In nucleotides, the CDR3 is TGCAGCACAGCAGGGGGCGGGTTAGGCACAGATACGCAGTATTTT.

The chain combines TRBV4-1 with TRBJ1-3; D ambiguous. V was trimmed by 4 bases and J by 4 bases, leaving 20 bases between them. The CDR3 loop spans 17 amino acids. Germline CDR1 and CDR2: MGHRA and YSYEKL. The CDR3 protein is CASSRRRDPGVGNTIYF. The CDR3, as DNA: TGCGCCAGCAGCCGCCGACGAGACCCTGGAGTGGGAAACACCATATATTTT.

This clone appeared a few times. The chain is built from TRBV11-3 and TRBJ2-3; D gene ambiguous. The CDR3 has 14 residues. CDR1 SGHNT and CDR2 YENEEA come from the germline V gene. Between the trimmed V and J ends, which lost 4 bases and 0 bases, there was a span of 8 bases. CDR3 DNA: TGTGCCAGCAGCTCCGACCCCAGCACAGATACGCAGTATTTT. Protein: CASSSDPSTDTQYF.

This chain links TRBV5-1 with TRBJ1-2; 10 nucleotides align to TRBD1. Germline lookup yields CDR1 SGHRS and CDR2 YFSETQ. J lost 4 bases, V lost 7 bases, and 1 base had no gene match. The CDR3 covers 12 residues. CDR3 loop: CASGTGAYGYTF. CDR3 DNA sequence: TGCGCCAGCGGGACAGGGGCCTATGGCTACACCTTC.

The V call is TRBV7-9, the J call TRBJ1-6; 9 bases line up with TRBD1. CDR1 and CDR2 from the germline V gene are SEHNR and FQNEAQ (reference sequence). The V segment lost 4 bases and the J segment 10 bases; nucleotides outside the gene matches: 14. This CDR3 has 17 residues. CDR3 nucleotides: TGTGCCAGCAGCTCATCGGCCCCGGGACAGGGAAGCTCACCCCTCCACTTT. This encodes CASSSSAPGQGSSPLHF.

This clone was seen only once. V usage is TRBV2 and J usage is TRBJ2-7, with 10 bases fitting TRBD2. J was trimmed by 2 bases and V by 5 bases; bases with no gene match: 6. The CDR3 length is 15 residues. Germline V gene sequence: CDR1 SNHLY, CDR2 FYNNEI. This CDR3 reads CASSIASGGTYEQYF. CDR3 sequence (DNA): TGTGCCAGCAGTATCGCTAGCGGGGGAACCTACGAGCAGTACTTC.

The genes are TRBV27 and TRBJ2-5; 10 bases match TRBD1. Germline CDR1 reads MNHEY; CDR2 reads SMNVEV (reference sequence). Trimming took 3 bases from V and 4 from J; bases not matched to a gene: 2. The CDR3 length is 14 residues. CDR3 loop: CASSFRDRGETQYF. The CDR3 DNA is TGTGCCAGCAGTTTCCGGGACAGGGGAGAGACCCAGTACTTC.

V and J are TRBV19 and TRBJ1-2; TRBD1 matches at 7 bases. J was trimmed by 4 bases and V by 6 bases; bases with no gene match: 11. CDR3 size: 15 residues. Germline loops: CDR1 LNHDA, CDR2 SQIVND (reference sequence). The CDR3 loop reads CASRTTGRSFYGYTF. The DNA of the CDR3 is TGTGCCAGTAGAACGACAGGGCGGTCCTTCTATGGCTACACCTTC. Filled out from reference TRBV19 and TRBJ1-2, the complete variable domain reads DGGITQSPKYLFRKEGQNVTLSCEQNLNHDAMYWYRQDPGQGLRLIYYSQIVNDFQKGDIAEGYSVSREKKESFPLTVTSAQKNPTAFYLCASRTTGRSFYGYTFGSGTRLTVV.

A few counts support this clone. The chain recombines TRBV14 with TRBJ2-2; D unclear. The V end was cut by 1 base, the J end by 7 bases, with 7 bases between. There are 13 residues in the CDR3. The V gene's germline CDR1 is SGHDN and CDR2 FVKESK. CDR3 sequence reads: CASSQAQVGELFF. The CDR3 nucleotides read TGTGCCAGCAGCCAAGCGCAAGTCGGGGAGCTGTTTTTT.

CDR3 in amino acids: CASSSPDRASPLHF. The CDR3 DNA sequence: TGTGCCAGCAGTTCACCGGACAGGGCTTCACCCCTCCACTTT. The chain carries TRBV5-8 and TRBJ1-6; 8 bases fit TRBD1. The CDR3 has 14 amino acids. After removal of 5 bases from V and 9 bases from J, the junction contained 7 bases not matched to a gene. From germline, CDR1 is SGHTS and CDR2 YDEGEE.

CDR3 protein: CASSSEQGLTNQPQHF. CDR3 nucleotide sequence: TGTGCCAGCAGTTCGGAACAGGGGCTGACGAATCAGCCCCAGCATTTT. V gene TRBV2 combines with J gene TRBJ1-5; the match to TRBD1 covers 7 bases. Germline CDR1 and CDR2: SNHLY and FYNNEI. Trimming took 5 bases from V and 4 from J; bases not matched to a gene: 11. The CDR3 consists of 16 residues.

The chain has TRBV4-1 and TRBJ2-3; D is unclear. Trimming left V 1 base short and J 4 bases short, with 9 bases between. CDR3 size: 14 residues. The germline V gene encodes CDR1 MGHRA and CDR2 YSYEKL. DNA for the CDR3: TGCGCCAGCAGCCAAGGAGTTAGCCCAGATACGCAGTATTTT. Residues: CASSQGVSPDTQYF.

This clone counts as medium-sized. This chain connects TRBV13 to TRBJ1-4; D is possibly TRBD1 (6 bases). V lost 8 bases to trimming and J lost 5 bases, with 12 bases between them. This CDR3 is 13 amino acids long. Germline CDR1 and CDR2: PRHDT and FYEKMQ (reference sequence). Written as DNA, the CDR3 is TGTGCCAGCCGGGGGCAATCGAATGAAAAACTGTTTTTT. Translating gives CASRGQSNEKLFF.